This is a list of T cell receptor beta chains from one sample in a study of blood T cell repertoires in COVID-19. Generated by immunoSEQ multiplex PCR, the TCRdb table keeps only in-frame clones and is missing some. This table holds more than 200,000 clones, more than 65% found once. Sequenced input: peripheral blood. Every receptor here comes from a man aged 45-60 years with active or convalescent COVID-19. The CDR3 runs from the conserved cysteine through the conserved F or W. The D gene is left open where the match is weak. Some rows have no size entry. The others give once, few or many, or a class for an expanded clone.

CDR3 DNA: TGTGCCAGCAGTTACTCGAGTTCACCCCTCCACTTT
CDR3 protein: CASSYSSSPLHF
clone size: NA
V gene: TRBV6-5
J gene: TRBJ1-6
D gene: NA

CDR3 DNA: TGTGCCAGCAGTCCCACGGGGGGACAGGGGAGCTACGAGCAGTACTTC
CDR3 protein: CASSPTGGQGSYEQYF
clone size: NA
V gene: TRBV27
J gene: TRBJ2-7
D gene: TRBD1

CDR3 DNA: TGTGCCAGCACCCCTTTGTCGGCAGGGGGTACCGGGGAGCTGTTTTTT
CDR3 protein: CASTPLSAGGTGELFF
clone size: once
V gene: TRBV7-6
J gene: TRBJ2-2
D gene: TRBD1

CDR3 DNA: TGTGCCAGCAGCTTAAACAGGGGAATAGGTGGAAACACCATATATTTT
CDR3 protein: CASSLNRGIGGNTIYF
clone size: NA
V gene: TRBV11-2
J gene: TRBJ1-3
D gene: TRBD1

CDR3 DNA: TGCGCCAGCAGCTTGGCCAGGGGGGCTGAAAAACTGTTTTTT
CDR3 protein: CASSLARGAEKLFF
clone size: NA
V gene: TRBV5-1
J gene: TRBJ1-4
D gene: TRBD1

CDR3 DNA: TGTGCCAGCAGCCGCCTTCGAGCGGGGGGGTCCAATTCCGCAGATACGCAGTATTTT
CDR3 protein: CASSRLRAGGSNSADTQYF
clone size: NA
V gene: TRBV7-9
J gene: TRBJ2-3
D gene: TRBD2

CDR3 DNA: TGCAGTGCCCGGTTAGATACGCAGTATTTT
CDR3 protein: CSARLDTQYF
clone size: few
V gene: TRBV20-1
J gene: TRBJ2-3
D gene: NA

CDR3 DNA: TGTGCCAGCGCCCTCAGGGGGCACACTGAAGCTTTCTTT
CDR3 protein: CASALRGHTEAFF
clone size: NA
V gene: TRBV11-1
J gene: TRBJ1-1
D gene: TRBD1

CDR3 DNA: TGCGCCAGCAGCGTGAAGGGACAGGGGAACACCGGGGAGCTGTTTTTT
CDR3 protein: CASSVKGQGNTGELFF
clone size: NA
V gene: TRBV5-1
J gene: TRBJ2-2
D gene: TRBD1

CDR3 DNA: TGTGCCACCGGAGATACAGGTCCTAATCAGCCCCAGCATTTT
CDR3 protein: CATGDTGPNQPQHF
clone size: NA
V gene: TRBV24-1
J gene: TRBJ1-5
D gene: NA

CDR3 DNA: TGTGCCAGCAGTGAACATTGGCAGGGGGGAGACGAGCAGTACTTC
CDR3 protein: CASSEHWQGGDEQYF
clone size: NA
V gene: TRBV6-1
J gene: TRBJ2-7
D gene: NA

CDR3 DNA: TGTGCCAGTAGTATAGCCAAATGGGGACAGGGGTTAAGGAATGAGCAGTTCTTC
CDR3 protein: CASSIAKWGQGLRNEQFF
clone size: NA
V gene: TRBV19
J gene: TRBJ2-1
D gene: TRBD1

CDR3 DNA: TGTGCCTGGAGTCTACTAGCGGGGGAGGAGACCCAGTACTTC
CDR3 protein: CAWSLLAGEETQYF
clone size: NA
V gene: TRBV30
J gene: TRBJ2-5
D gene: TRBD2

CDR3 DNA: TGTGCCAGTAGTATAGGTGGCGGCCAAGAGACCCAGTACTTC
CDR3 protein: CASSIGGGQETQYF
clone size: NA
V gene: TRBV19
J gene: TRBJ2-5
D gene: NA

CDR3 DNA: TGTGCCAGCAGTTTACCGTCGCACAGGGGTTATGGCTACACCTTC
CDR3 protein: CASSLPSHRGYGYTF
clone size: NA
V gene: TRBV28
J gene: TRBJ1-2
D gene: TRBD1

CDR3 DNA: TGTGCCAGTAGTATCGAAAAGGGGCAGCTCTCCTATGGCTACACCTTC
CDR3 protein: CASSIEKGQLSYGYTF
clone size: NA
V gene: TRBV19
J gene: TRBJ1-2
D gene: NA

CDR3 DNA: TGTGCCACCAGCAGCGGACAGGGGCGTCGCACAGATACGCAGTATTTT
CDR3 protein: CATSSGQGRRTDTQYF
clone size: NA
V gene: TRBV15
J gene: TRBJ2-3
D gene: TRBD1

CDR3 DNA: TGTGCCAGCAGCGAACTCAGGGAGAACACTGAAGCTTTCTTT
CDR3 protein: CASSELRENTEAFF
clone size: NA
V gene: TRBV13
J gene: TRBJ1-1
D gene: NA

CDR3 DNA: TGTGCCTGGAGTGAACAGGGAATCCATGGCTACACCTTC
CDR3 protein: CAWSEQGIHGYTF
clone size: NA
V gene: TRBV30
J gene: TRBJ1-2
D gene: NA

CDR3 DNA: TGTGCCAGCACTACTAGCGGGGGGCCAAATAATGAGCAGTTCTTC
CDR3 protein: CASTTSGGPNNEQFF
clone size: NA
V gene: TRBV28
J gene: TRBJ2-1
D gene: TRBD2

CDR3 DNA: TGTGCCAGTAGTTCCGGACAGGCAGGGGACATTCAGTACTTC
CDR3 protein: CASSSGQAGDIQYF
clone size: few
V gene: TRBV19
J gene: TRBJ2-4
D gene: TRBD1

CDR3 DNA: TGCGCCAGCAGCCAAGAAGGAGGGGCGAACTATGGCTACACCTTC
CDR3 protein: CASSQEGGANYGYTF
clone size: NA
V gene: TRBV4-1
J gene: TRBJ1-2
D gene: NA

CDR3 DNA: TGTGCCAGTAACAGGGGTGAGTCCTACAATGAGCAGTTCTTC
CDR3 protein: CASNRGESYNEQFF
clone size: once
V gene: TRBV19
J gene: TRBJ2-1
D gene: TRBD1

CDR3 DNA: TGTGCCAGCAGTGCCCTCGCGGGGGGGCTCTACAATGAGCAGTTCTTC
CDR3 protein: CASSALAGGLYNEQFF
clone size: NA
V gene: TRBV6-4
J gene: TRBJ2-1
D gene: TRBD2

CDR3 DNA: TGTGCCAGCATTCGGGACAGGGGCTCCCTACTCCTCTTC
CDR3 protein: CASIRDRGSLLLF
clone size: NA
V gene: TRBV28
J gene: TRBJ2-7
D gene: TRBD1

CDR3 DNA: TGTGCCAGCAGCCTACGGACTAGCGGGGGGGAGAGTACAGATACGCAGTATTTT
CDR3 protein: CASSLRTSGGESTDTQYF
clone size: NA
V gene: TRBV11-2
J gene: TRBJ2-3
D gene: TRBD2

CDR3 DNA: TGTGCCAGCAGTTACTTGACAGGGACTGGGGCCAACGTCCTGACTTTC
CDR3 protein: CASSYLTGTGANVLTF
clone size: once
V gene: TRBV6-5
J gene: TRBJ2-6
D gene: TRBD1

CDR3 DNA: TGTGCTAGTAGCCCACTAGCGGGGGACACCGGGGAGCTGTTTTTT
CDR3 protein: CASSPLAGDTGELFF
clone size: NA
V gene: TRBV12-5
J gene: TRBJ2-2
D gene: TRBD2

CDR3 DNA: TGTGCCAGCAGCTTATCTCAGGGTCGGTCTGAGCAGTTCTTC
CDR3 protein: CASSLSQGRSEQFF
clone size: NA
V gene: TRBV7-3
J gene: TRBJ2-1
D gene: NA

CDR3 DNA: TGCGCCAGCAGCCTCAAGACCCTGCTAGCGGGGAGCTCCTACAATGAGCAGTTCTTC
CDR3 protein: CASSLKTLLAGSSYNEQFF
clone size: NA
V gene: TRBV4-3
J gene: TRBJ2-1
D gene: TRBD2

CDR3 DNA: TGTGCCTCGGGACAGGCGAACACTGAAGCTTTCTTT
CDR3 protein: CASGQANTEAFF
clone size: NA
V gene: TRBV30
J gene: TRBJ1-1
D gene: TRBD1

CDR3 DNA: TGCGCCAGCAGCCAAGATAGAGGGGGCTACGCTTTCTTT
CDR3 protein: CASSQDRGGYAFF
clone size: NA
V gene: TRBV4-3
J gene: TRBJ1-1
D gene: TRBD1

CDR3 DNA: TGTGCCAGCATCATTCAAGGGAGCTATGGCTACACCTTC
CDR3 protein: CASIIQGSYGYTF
clone size: NA
V gene: TRBV5-6
J gene: TRBJ1-2
D gene: NA

CDR3 DNA: TGTGCCAGCAGCTTACGTTTACAGGGGTCGAACACTGAAGCTTTCTTT
CDR3 protein: CASSLRLQGSNTEAFF
clone size: NA
V gene: TRBV7-2
J gene: TRBJ1-1
D gene: TRBD1

CDR3 DNA: TGTGCCAGCAGTTCGGGGGGCTGGGAGCAGTACTTC
CDR3 protein: CASSSGGWEQYF
clone size: NA
V gene: TRBV28
J gene: TRBJ2-7
D gene: NA

CDR3 DNA: TGTGCCAGCAGCTTAGATTCGGGTTATAGCAATCAGCCCCAGCATTTT
CDR3 protein: CASSLDSGYSNQPQHF
clone size: NA
V gene: TRBV11-2
J gene: TRBJ1-5
D gene: NA

CDR3 DNA: TGTGCCAGCAGCCACCTCTACAGGGGGGCTGAAGCTTTCTTT
CDR3 protein: CASSHLYRGAEAFF
clone size: few
V gene: TRBV4-2
J gene: TRBJ1-1
D gene: TRBD1

CDR3 DNA: TGTGCCAGCAGTACCCAGCGGGGGAGTACAGATACGCAGTATTTT
CDR3 protein: CASSTQRGSTDTQYF
clone size: NA
V gene: TRBV28
J gene: TRBJ2-3
D gene: TRBD2

CDR3 DNA: TGTGCCAGCAGCGTAGACCCACCAGGCGCCCTCACAGATACGCAGTATTTT
CDR3 protein: CASSVDPPGALTDTQYF
clone size: NA
V gene: TRBV9
J gene: TRBJ2-3
D gene: NA

CDR3 DNA: TGTGCCAGCAGTACAACGTACAGGAGCCCTAATCAGCCCCAGCATTTT
CDR3 protein: CASSTTYRSPNQPQHF
clone size: NA
V gene: TRBV2
J gene: TRBJ1-5
D gene: NA

CDR3 DNA: TGTGCCAGCAGTACGTGGACAGAAGAAAATTCACCCCTCCACTTT
CDR3 protein: CASSTWTEENSPLHF
clone size: NA
V gene: TRBV28
J gene: TRBJ1-6
D gene: NA

CDR3 DNA: TGTGCCTGGAGTAGGGGGCGGATCTATGGCTACACCTTC
CDR3 protein: CAWSRGRIYGYTF
clone size: NA
V gene: TRBV30
J gene: TRBJ1-2
D gene: TRBD1

CDR3 DNA: TGTGCCAGCAGCTATGCGGGGACTGCCTACGAGCAGTACTTC
CDR3 protein: CASSYAGTAYEQYF
clone size: NA
V gene: TRBV7-9
J gene: TRBJ2-7
D gene: NA